A single T cell receptor beta chain is shown here with its context. This clone was seen only a few times. Its target antigen remains unknown. One end of the junction varies from germline; a read error may be responsible. Inclusive of the bounding cysteine and phenylalanine, the CDR3 is 15 residues long. The entry retains the CDR3 DNA only, 45 bases that are in frame from base 1. Via the germline V gene (reference sequence), CDR1 is SSHAT and CDR2 FNYEAQ. This sample was taken from a study of cytomegalovirus exposure and HLA in healthy donors (dated by TCRdb to about 2017). About the study as a whole: According to an earlier analysis of 587 of the donors, about 179 million T cells yielded 90 million to 130 million unique TCR beta sequences and around 300 Gb of sequence data. About 300 gigabases of sequencing data and some 85 million unique TCR sequences were included in an early release covering 550 to 650 HLA-typed donors. The genetic ancestry cluster associated with self-reported Caucasian donors included approximately 85% of the roughly 390 genotyped donors. The aim of the study was to test whether cataloging public T cell receptors could identify signatures of past pathogen exposure. The T cell repertoires of some 670 subjects were profiled by immunosequencing and related to cytomegalovirus serostatus. In addition to the first cohort of around 670 subjects, a separate validation cohort of around 110 different subjects was used. To predict cytomegalovirus infection status, the study combined high-throughput TCR immunosequencing, statistical association of individual TCRs with disease status, and machine learning. To study patterns of TCR occurrence, a later analysis re-analyzed previously published TCR beta repertoires from 700 or so donors and added high-resolution HLA genotyping. Rather than drawing on any new phenotypic data, the later analysis identified candidate immune exposures from TCR beta sequences and the way those sequences occurred across donors. In an earlier analysis of more than 550 of the donors, high-throughput TCR beta sequencing was used to judge whether each TCR beta V gene segment behaved as functional or pseudogenic. Alongside the repertoire data, information on donor age, sex, ethnicity and CMV serostatus was compiled. Genome-wide SNP genotypes for about 55% of the roughly 670 donors were used in a later genetic analysis, which treated that subset as a discovery cohort. All discovery cohort repertoires had been generated on a single sequencing platform. HLA typing covered class I and class II loci at four-digit resolution. The number of donors typed differed by locus, with 629-630 for A, B, C, DRB1 and DQB1, more than 500 for DQA1, some 570 for DPA1, and around 460 for DPB1. Because of strong linkage in the cohort, five DR-DQ haplotypes were treated as single units for association and clustering. Among a few hundred genotyped donors of the cohort, an average of about 240,000 unique TCR beta nucleotide sequences were sequenced per donor, around 20% of them non-productive. The study at large found these results: Some IMGT-functional V segments, including TRBV6-2 and TRBV6-3, could not be distinguished by the 87-base-pair reads and were therefore excluded. A later genetic analysis associated a missense DCLRE1C variant with V-gene and J-gene trimming of TCR beta chains, and an independent cohort replicated the association. Because HLA typing was missing for some donors at each locus, association tests included only the typed subset. In a later genetic analysis, fewer N-insertions in productive TCRs were reported among donors in an Asian-associated ancestry cluster than the roughly 710-donor mean. A cluster of highly shared sequence variants was judged likely to be a technical artifact of the sequencing pipeline. This cohort had only TCR beta chains sequenced, and the lack of alpha or paired-chain data limited which features could be detected. CMV serostatus was the only immune exposure information available for the cohort. Broadly in line with IMGT annotations, most TCR beta V segments showed up in productive rearrangements about 87% or about 30% of the time in an earlier analysis of under 700 of the donors. When HLA alleles, especially DR and DQ, strongly co-occurred, TCR associations were difficult to assign to individual alleles. In a later analysis, more than 15,000 TCR beta sequences were associated with specific HLA alleles at a false discovery rate of 0.05. Several of the top co-occurrence clusters appeared to be linked to parvovirus B19, influenza, CMV and Epstein-Barr virus, according to a later analysis. A further reported finding was that TCR beta sequences accurately predicted the HLA-A and HLA-B alleles for most subjects in the first cohort. In vitro tests confirmed that a few of the cytomegalovirus-associated TCR beta chains recognize cytomegalovirus antigens. In a later analysis, HLA-associated TCR beta chains showed more clonal expansion and lower generation probabilities than non-associated chains that were equally common. Most CMV-associated TCR beta chains appeared to be HLA-restricted in a later analysis, and the HLA associations seemed to be driven largely by CMV exposure. The classifier was reported to diagnose cytomegalovirus status with high specificity and sensitivity in both the original and validation cohorts. Correlated functional status among segregating V segments might be attributable to linkage disequilibrium, but an unknown experimental factor could not be ruled out. According to the authors, the approach could potentially be generalized to other disease states and immunological phenotypes. According to a later analysis, TCR association rates differed among HLA loci, with DRB1 alleles showing the most associated TCRs and HLA-C alleles showing the fewest. Roughly uniform sequencing depth across donors was assumed in presence/absence analyses, although this assumption may not hold. While some public TCRs were present in many individuals, most TCR sequences turned up only very rarely across donors. The study listed 150 to 200 TCR beta chains as associated with cytomegalovirus. Because counts were too low, some 17 rarely observed V segments, including chromosome 9 orphons, were excluded from the earlier analysis of 500 to 700 of the donors.

Library construction relied on the immunoSEQ multiplex PCR assay. For the multiplex PCR, a mixture combining 60 forward primers for TCR Vbeta segments and 13 reverse primers for TCR Jbeta segments was used. Amplification of the CDR3 region of rearranged TCR beta genes was performed with a multiplex PCR assay on genomic DNA. On the Illumina HiSeq System, the amplified TCR beta libraries were sequenced as 87-base-pair reads. The source study handled its data this way. Across the 670 or so repertoires, a later analysis counted about 81 million unique TCR beta chains, 9.5 million to 13 million of which were shared by at least two donors. A nearest-neighbor algorithm error-corrected the raw reads and collapsed the reads into unique sequences, merging closely related sequences to remove PCR and sequencing errors. CDR3 sequences were aligned to IMGT reference sequences to assign V, D and J gene segments. For a sequence to be retained, a match of at least six nucleotides was required to both a V gene segment and a J gene segment. Rearrangements were classified as productive when the CDR3 lacked stop codons and remained in frame with V and J, and all other rearrangements were classified as non-productive. Following IMGT convention, CDR3 was defined as the stretch from the second conserved V-encoded cysteine to the conserved J-encoded phenylalanine. Sequences without an unambiguous match to a single V gene segment were excluded from the earlier analysis of 450 to 650 of the donors. In an earlier analysis of roughly 600 of the donors, a V segment was called functional when productive rearrangements were above 56.7%, and segregating when the standard deviation between donors exceeded 5%. A statistical classification framework was built to diagnose cytomegalovirus status from the catalog of TCR beta chain sequences. In a later analysis, V and J genes were assigned by comparing TCR nucleotide sequences against IMGT/GENE-DB human TR gene sequences. The TCRdist pipeline was used in a later analysis to assign CDR3 sequences and most-parsimonious VDJ recombination scenarios. In a later analysis, each TCR beta chain was defined by its CDR3 amino acid sequence together with its V-gene family, and reads without a unique V-gene family were excluded. As a way to deal with suspected cross-contamination and a sequencing artifact, a later analysis dropped approximately 570 nucleotide sequences that were highly shared and had low generation probability. For each public chain, a later analysis derived a clonal expansion index from normalized ranks of inferred template counts within each repertoire. In a later analysis, generation probabilities were computed with a VDJ recombination model fitted to out-of-frame rearrangements, and the resulting probabilities were checked against IGoR. In a later analysis, hypergeometric tests were used to score TCR-TCR, TCR-HLA and TCR-CMV co-occurrence, with a repertoire-size bias correction applied to TCR pairs. In a later analysis, false discovery rates were estimated by permuting HLA or CMV assignments 20 times. In a later analysis, co-occurring TCRs were grouped with DBSCAN, and TCRdist sequence similarity was added when clustering was performed within HLA-allele-positive subsets. Co-occurrence clustering excluded repertoires with fewer than 30,000 or more than 120,000 public chains, plus five with anomalous nucleotide sharing. The immuneACCESS repertoire file appears here via TCRdb, limited to in-frame rearrangements. These files lack a portion of the clones; in checked studies, under half of the deficit traces to unresolved V genes, and the cause of the others is not known. For V, J and clone size, that table is used; D and trimming come from the DNA. This sample lists more than 110,000 clones; 79% were detected once. Jointly, the top ten make up more than 0.75% of the sample.

The cohort was made up of roughly 670 healthy bone marrow donors. At the time of sampling, all cohort members were nominally healthy, though unrecorded immune exposures were likely present. The donor was CMV seronegative and belonged to the group of around 350 seronegative cohort members. A peripheral blood sample was provided by each donor, and peripheral blood mononuclear cells were used for TCR beta sequencing. Genomic DNA extraction from the blood cell samples was performed with the Qiagen DNeasy Blood Extraction Kit. The receptor was isolated from a man between 18 and 35 years old in good health and CMV-seronegative. Material: PBMCs. This receptor chain uses TRBV7-7 and TRBJ1-3; the junction holds 8 bases that match TRBD1. The CDR3 protein: CASSYGQGSGNTIYF. The DNA sequence is as follows: TGTGCTAGCAGCTACGGACAGGGCTCTGGAAACACCATATATTTT.